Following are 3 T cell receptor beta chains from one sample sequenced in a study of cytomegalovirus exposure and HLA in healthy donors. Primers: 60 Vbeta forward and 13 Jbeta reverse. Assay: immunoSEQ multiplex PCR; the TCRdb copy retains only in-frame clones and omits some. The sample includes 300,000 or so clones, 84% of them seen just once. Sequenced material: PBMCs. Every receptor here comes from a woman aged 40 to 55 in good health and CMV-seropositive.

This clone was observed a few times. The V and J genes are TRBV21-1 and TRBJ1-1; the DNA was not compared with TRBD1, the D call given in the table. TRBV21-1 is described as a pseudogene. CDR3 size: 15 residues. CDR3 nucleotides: TGTGCCAGCAGCCTCCCTCGACAGATGAACACTGAAGCTTTCTTT. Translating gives CASSLPRQMNTEAFF.

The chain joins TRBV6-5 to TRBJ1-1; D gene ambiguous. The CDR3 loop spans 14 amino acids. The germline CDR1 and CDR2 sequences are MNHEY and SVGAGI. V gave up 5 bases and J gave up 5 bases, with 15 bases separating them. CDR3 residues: CASSEPGRLTEAFF. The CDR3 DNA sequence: TGTGCCAGCAGTGAACCAGGAAGGTTGACTGAAGCTTTCTTT.

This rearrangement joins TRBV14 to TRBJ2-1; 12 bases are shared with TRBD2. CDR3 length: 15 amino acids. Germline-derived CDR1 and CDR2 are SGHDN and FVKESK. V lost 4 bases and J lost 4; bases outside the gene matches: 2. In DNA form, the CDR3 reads TGTGCCAGCAGCCCAGGACTAGCGGGATACAATGAGCAGTTCTTC. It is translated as CASSPGLAGYNEQFF.